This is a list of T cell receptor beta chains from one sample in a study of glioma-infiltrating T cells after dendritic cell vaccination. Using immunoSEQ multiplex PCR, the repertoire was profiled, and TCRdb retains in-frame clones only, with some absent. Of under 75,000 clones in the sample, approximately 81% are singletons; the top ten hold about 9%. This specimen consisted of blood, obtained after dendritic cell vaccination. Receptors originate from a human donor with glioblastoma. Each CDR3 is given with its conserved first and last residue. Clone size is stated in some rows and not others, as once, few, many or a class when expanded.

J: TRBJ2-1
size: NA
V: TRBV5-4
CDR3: CASSLGGGNVNEQFF

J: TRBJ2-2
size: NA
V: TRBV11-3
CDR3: CASSLGGGVPGELFF

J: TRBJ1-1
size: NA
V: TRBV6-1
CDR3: CASRGQGWNEAFF

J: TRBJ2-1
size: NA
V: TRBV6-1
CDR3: CASNTYNEQFF

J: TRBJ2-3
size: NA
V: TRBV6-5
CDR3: CASSYSIQGNTDTQYF

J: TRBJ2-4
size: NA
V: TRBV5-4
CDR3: CASSLKGVKNIQYF

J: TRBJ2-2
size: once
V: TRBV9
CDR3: CASSVARLAENTGELFF

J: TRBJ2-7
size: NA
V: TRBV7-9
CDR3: CASSYYGTGDYEQYF

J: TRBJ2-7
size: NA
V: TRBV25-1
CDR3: CASSGPGTGTYEQYF

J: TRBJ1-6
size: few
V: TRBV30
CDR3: CAWTDRYNSPLHF

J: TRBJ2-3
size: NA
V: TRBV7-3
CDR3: CASSLGGRSSDTQYF

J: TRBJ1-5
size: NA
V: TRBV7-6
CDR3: CASRKEKQGVNQPQHF

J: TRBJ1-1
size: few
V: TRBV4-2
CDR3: CASILTGGGTEAFF

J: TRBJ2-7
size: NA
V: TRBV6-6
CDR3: CASSYRVHAYEQYF

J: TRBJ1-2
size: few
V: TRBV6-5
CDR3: CASLAGAGYGYTF

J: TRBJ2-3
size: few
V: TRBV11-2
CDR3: CAGGGLASTDTQYF

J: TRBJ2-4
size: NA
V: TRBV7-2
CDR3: CASSLAGGDRYIQYF

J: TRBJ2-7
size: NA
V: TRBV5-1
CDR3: CASSLGGTGGDEQYF

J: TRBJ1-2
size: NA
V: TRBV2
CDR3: CASSSGGTGYGYTF

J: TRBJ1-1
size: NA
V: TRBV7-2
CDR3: CASSDGQVNTEAFF

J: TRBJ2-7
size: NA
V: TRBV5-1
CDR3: CASSLGPWDRGRPYEQYF

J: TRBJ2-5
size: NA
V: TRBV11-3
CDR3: CASLPRTGGTQYF

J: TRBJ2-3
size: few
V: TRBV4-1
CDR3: CASSQEGIAGKDTQYF

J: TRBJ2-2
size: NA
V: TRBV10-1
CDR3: CASSVGDPAGSTGELFF

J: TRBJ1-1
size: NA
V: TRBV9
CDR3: CASSVGTAAEAFF

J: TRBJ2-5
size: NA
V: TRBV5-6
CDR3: CASSPRTGLGQETQYF

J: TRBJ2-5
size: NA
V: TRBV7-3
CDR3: CASSRGQGMGETQYF

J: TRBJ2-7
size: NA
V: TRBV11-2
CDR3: CASSLIQGIYEQYF

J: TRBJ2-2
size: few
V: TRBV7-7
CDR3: CASSLRGTNTGELFF

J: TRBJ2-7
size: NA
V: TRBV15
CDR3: CATSRDPTSSVSYEQYF

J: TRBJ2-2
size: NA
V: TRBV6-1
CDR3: CASPQENTGELFF

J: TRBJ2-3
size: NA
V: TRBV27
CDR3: CASSSRQGFTDTQYF

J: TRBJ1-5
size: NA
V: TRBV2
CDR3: CASSWTGSTNQPQHF

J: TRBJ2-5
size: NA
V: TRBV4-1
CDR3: CASSHPGLRTGPLQETQYF

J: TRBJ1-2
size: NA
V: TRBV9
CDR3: CASSVYEGTNYGYTF

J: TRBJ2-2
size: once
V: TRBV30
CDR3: CAWSVPHNTGELFF

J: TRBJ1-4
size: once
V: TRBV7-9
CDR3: CASSPKEGHHVEKLFF

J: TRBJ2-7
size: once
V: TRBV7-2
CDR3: CASSLEQGLRYEQYF

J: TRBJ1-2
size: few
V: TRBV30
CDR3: CAWDPPLQPHHRDRADNYGYTF

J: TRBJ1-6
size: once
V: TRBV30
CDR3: CAWRGGGDSPLHF

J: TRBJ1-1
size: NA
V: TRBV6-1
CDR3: CASSGYSKGPTEAFF

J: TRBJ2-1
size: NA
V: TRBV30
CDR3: CAWWTSIAGEQFF

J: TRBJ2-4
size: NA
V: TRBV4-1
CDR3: CASSQGSTGMDIQYF

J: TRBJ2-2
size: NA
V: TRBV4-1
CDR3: CASSRGTANTGELFF

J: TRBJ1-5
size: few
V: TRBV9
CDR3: CASGGDRGNQPQHF

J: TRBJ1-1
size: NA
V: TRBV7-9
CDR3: CASSLTGTEAFF

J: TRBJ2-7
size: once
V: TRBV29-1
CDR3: CSVATTEQYF

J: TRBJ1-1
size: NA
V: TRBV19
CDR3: CASKPRTDNTEAFF

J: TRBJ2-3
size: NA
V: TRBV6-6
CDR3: CASKGAGKTDTQYF

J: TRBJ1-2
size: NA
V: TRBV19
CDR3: CASSMGRGYGYTF

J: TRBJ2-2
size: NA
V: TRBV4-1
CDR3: CASSQAGSNTGELFF

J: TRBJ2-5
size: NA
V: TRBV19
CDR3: CASGGQGERETQYF

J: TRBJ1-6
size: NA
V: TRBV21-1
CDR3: CARDLRGSSPLHF